Listed here are 22 T cell receptor beta chains from one sample, sequenced in a study of blood T cell repertoires in COVID-19. The repertoire was sequenced with immunoSEQ multiplex PCR; TCRdb's copy has only in-frame clones and lacks some. The profile shows 70,000 to 90,000 clones, around 80% of them singletons. Sequenced sample: peripheral blood. These receptors all come from a woman older than 75 with acute or convalescent COVID-19.

This clone was observed a handful of times. The genes are TRBV9 and TRBJ1-1, with D tentatively TRBD1 (6 bases). The CDR3 consists of 15 residues. V was shortened by 0 bases and J by 1 base, with 10 bases between the two germline ends. Germline CDR1 is SGDLS and CDR2 is YYNGEE. CDR3 DNA sequence: TGTGCCAGCAGCGTAGCCCCAGGGGAGAACACTGAAGCTTTCTTT. Amino acid sequence: CASSVAPGENTEAFF. The complete variable domain, with remaining parts taken from reference TRBV9 and TRBJ1-1, reads DSGVTQTPKHLITATGQRVTLRCSPRSGDLSVYWYQQSLDQGLQFLIQYYNGEERAKGNILERFSAQQFPDLHSELNLSSLELGDSALYFCASSVAPGENTEAFFGQGTRLTVV.

The DNA for the CDR3 is TGCAGCGTGGTTCGGGACAGGGGACTGTTTTTT. It yields the protein CSVVRDRGLFF. The chain joins TRBV29-1 to TRBJ1-4; TRBD1 matches at 10 bases. With 6 bases clipped from V and 13 bases from J, the junction kept 5 bases outside the gene matches. Germline CDR1 and CDR2: SQVTM and ANQGSEA. The CDR3 is 11 residues long.

The chain joins TRBV13 to TRBJ2-7, with TRBD2 as a possible D gene (5 bases). This CDR3 contains 13 residues. Germline CDR1 and CDR2: PRHDT and FYEKMQ (reference sequence). The germline V and J ends were trimmed by 10 bases and 4 bases, with 17 bases remaining between them. The CDR3 DNA sequence: TGTGCCACCTATAGCGCCATCCTTTACGAGCAGTACTTC. This codes for CATYSAILYEQYF.

The chain combines TRBV10-3 with TRBJ1-2; 8 positions agree with TRBD1. Trimming cost V 10 bases and J 7 bases; bases outside gene matches: 11. This CDR3 is built from 13 residues. CDR1 and CDR2 from the germline V gene are ENHRY and SYGVKD. The CDR3 DNA reads TGTGCCACCACCCCGACAGGGGATACTGGCTACACCTTC. This encodes CATTPTGDTGYTF.

This rearrangement joins TRBV7-8 to TRBJ2-7, with a weak D call TRBD1 (7 bases). Germline V gene sequence: CDR1 SGHVS, CDR2 FQNEAQ. This CDR3 region has 13 residues. V lost 2 bases and J lost 6, with 11 bases in between. The CDR3, as DNA: TGTGCCAGCAGCTTACAGGGGGGTGGCGAGCAGTACTTC. This codes for CASSLQGGGEQYF. Supplemented by reference TRBV7-8 and TRBJ2-7, the full variable domain reads GAGVSQSPRYKVAKRGQDVALRCDPISGHVSLFWYQQALGQGPEFLTYFQNEAQLDKSGLPSDRFFAERPEGSVSTLKIQRTQQEDSAVYLCASSLQGGGEQYFGPGTRLTVT.

This clone was seen only a few times. V and J are TRBV7-9 and TRBJ2-7, with a possible D match to TRBD1 (6 bases). The germline gives CDR1 SEHNR, CDR2 FQNEAQ (reference sequence). The CDR3 is 15 amino acids. V lost 5 bases, J lost 1 base, and 15 bases lay in between. The CDR3 DNA is TGTGCCAGCAGCCGGATTAGGGGGATTTCCTACGAGCAGTACTTC. Amino acids: CASSRIRGISYEQYF.

The chain couples TRBV5-4 to TRBJ2-1, with 10 bases lining up with TRBD1. Trimming took 2 bases from V and 9 from J; bases not matched to a gene: 11. Germline V gives CDR1 SGHNT, CDR2 YYREEE (reference sequence). This CDR3 is 16 amino acids long. CDR3 coding DNA: TGTGCCAGCAGCTTAGGAGCTGGGACAGGGGTGATTGAGCAGTTCTTC. Its protein is CASSLGAGTGVIEQFF.

V and J are TRBV4-2 and TRBJ2-3; unclear D gene. The CDR3 totals 15 residues. Germline V gives CDR1 LGHNA, CDR2 YNFKEQ. The V end was cut by 4 bases, the J end by 0 bases, with 11 bases between. The CDR3 here is CASSLTVISTDTQYF. The CDR3 nucleotides read TGTGCCAGCAGCCTGACTGTAATTAGCACAGATACGCAGTATTTT.

V gene TRBV20-1 combines with J gene TRBJ2-5; no definite D call. V lost 3 bases to trimming and J lost 3 bases, with 2 bases between them. The CDR3 loop spans 10 amino acids. Germline V CDR1 and CDR2: DFQATT, SNEGSKA (reference sequence). In DNA, the CDR3 is TGCAGTGCTAGCGAAGAGACCCAGTACTTC. Its translation is CSASEETQYF.

The chain employs TRBV21-1 and TRBJ1-6; TRBD1, the table's D call, was not compared with the DNA. TRBV21-1 is labeled a pseudogene. This CDR3 contains 15 residues. The CDR3 spells CASSKQEGGHSPLHF. CDR3 sequence (DNA): TGTGCCAGCAGCAAGCAGGAAGGGGGCCATTCACCCCTCCACTTT.

The gene calls are TRBV5-5 and TRBJ1-5, with a tentative D call TRBD1 (6 bases). The ends were cut back, 0 bases at V and 3 bases at J, with 16 bases in the middle. Looked up from germline, CDR1 is SGHKS and CDR2 is YYEKEE (reference sequence). This CDR3 spans 17 amino acids. The CDR3 here is CASSLGVWGQFNQPQHF. In DNA, the CDR3 is TGTGCCAGCAGCTTGGGTGTTTGGGGGCAGTTCAATCAGCCCCAGCATTTT.

A remark on this clone: One junction end disagrees with the germline gene, perhaps due to a read error. The chain employs TRBV5-4 and TRBJ2-7; unclear D gene. CDR1 is SGHNT, CDR2 YYREEE, per germline (reference sequence). The CDR3 spans 13 residues. CDR3 residues: CASSPPDSHEQYF. CDR3 sequence (DNA): TGTGCCAGCAGCCCACCCGACTCCCACGAGCAGTACTTC.

This chain links TRBV7-9 with TRBJ1-5, with a tentative D call TRBD1 (5 bases). CDR3 size: 15 residues. The V gene lost 8 bases and the J gene lost 2 bases, with 16 bases spanning the gap. Germline V gene sequence: CDR1 SEHNR, CDR2 FQNEAQ (reference sequence). CDR3 amino acids: CASLGQQAGNQPQHF. The CDR3, as DNA: TGTGCCAGCCTAGGACAACAGGCGGGCAATCAGCCCCAGCATTTT.

In nucleotides, the CDR3 is TGTGCCACCAGCCCCAGGGTCCCCACTGAAGCTTTCTTT. Its translation: CATSPRVPTEAFF. The chain has TRBV15 and TRBJ1-1, with D perhaps matching TRBD1 (5 bases). The V gene's germline CDR1 is LNHNV and CDR2 YYDKDF (reference sequence). The V and J ends lost 5 bases and 4 bases respectively, with 11 bases between them. This CDR3 spans 13 amino acids.

The rearrangement joins TRBV27 to TRBJ2-2; 9 bases line up with TRBD1. Germline V gene sequence: CDR1 MNHEY, CDR2 SMNVEV (reference sequence). The CDR3 has 18 amino acids. V dropped 5 bases and J dropped 5; count of bases not matched to a gene: 15. CDR3 nucleotide sequence: TGTGCCAGCAGTCCTACTCGTGGGACAGGGATTACGACCGGGGAGCTGTTTTTT. It translates to CASSPTRGTGITTGELFF.

The chain is built from TRBV4-2 and TRBJ1-2, with D possibly being TRBD1 (6 bases). V was cut by 1 base and J by 8 bases, with 17 bases left in between. CDR1 is LGHNA and CDR2 is YNFKEQ in the germline V gene. This CDR3 spans 15 amino acids. The CDR3 DNA follows: TGTGCCAGCAGCCAAGGGACAGACCAGCTCGACGGCTACACCTTC. Protein: CASSQGTDQLDGYTF.

The rearrangement uses TRBV5-1 and TRBJ1-1; 7 bases agree with TRBD1. The CDR3 spans 13 residues. Germline V gene lookup returns CDR1 SGHRS and CDR2 YFSETQ. J lost 6 bases, V lost 1 base, and 3 bases had no gene match. In DNA form, the CDR3 reads TGCGCCAGCAGCTTGACAGGGACAGCTGAAGCTTTCTTT. Protein product: CASSLTGTAEAFF. Full variable domain (remainder filled in from reference TRBV5-1 and TRBJ1-1): KAGVTQTPRYLIKTRGQQVTLSCSPISGHRSVSWYQQTPGQGLQFLFEYFSETQRNKGNFPGRFSGRQFSNSRSEMNVSTLELGDSALYLCASSLTGTAEAFFGQGTRLTVV.

This clone was seen a single time. The gene calls are TRBV29-1 and TRBJ2-3, with D possibly TRBD2 on 7 matching bases. Germline V gene sequence: CDR1 SQVTM, CDR2 ANQGSEA. The V end was cut by 8 bases, the J end by 4 bases, with 19 bases between. The length of the CDR3 is 14 residues. CDR3 in DNA: TGCAGCTTATCACCCGGGGGGCCGCCAGATACGCAGTATTTT. Translating gives CSLSPGGPPDTQYF.

This clone was seen more than once but under ten times. The genes are TRBV3-1 (or the pseudogene TRBV3-2) and TRBJ1-1; 7 bases align to TRBD1. With V trimmed by 0 bases and J by 1 base, 5 bases remained unmatched. CDR1 and CDR2 from the germline V gene are LGHDT and YNNKEL (reference sequence). This CDR3 region has 16 residues. Written as DNA, the CDR3 is TGTGCCAGCAGCCAAGATCTTGGACAGGAGAACACTGAAGCTTTCTTT. It is translated as CASSQDLGQENTEAFF.

The chain recombines TRBV7-2 with TRBJ1-1; a possible D gene is TRBD1 (5 bases). The germline gives CDR1 SGHTA, CDR2 FQGNSA. The V and J ends lost 1 base and 0 bases respectively, with 18 bases between them. This CDR3 has 18 amino acids. As DNA, the CDR3 is TGTGCCAGCAGCTTAGTTCAGTTGTTAGGGGAATTGAACACTGAAGCTTTCTTT. Translating gives CASSLVQLLGELNTEAFF.

The chain couples TRBV2 to TRBJ1-2; the match to TRBD1 covers 10 bases. CDR1 and CDR2 from the germline V gene are SNHLY and FYNNEI. Trimming took 10 bases from V and 8 from J; bases not matched to a gene: 10. The CDR3 covers 13 residues. The CDR3 is CAITTGTGDGYTF. The DNA of the CDR3 is TGTGCCATTACGACCGGGACAGGGGACGGCTACACCTTC.

V usage is TRBV28 and J usage is TRBJ1-1; D possibly corresponds to TRBD1 (5 bases). The germline V gene encodes CDR1 MDHEN and CDR2 SYDVKM. The CDR3 length is 13 residues. Trimming pared 8 bases from V and 0 bases from J, leaving 10 bases between. CDR3 protein: CASRTQMNTEAFF. DNA for the CDR3: TGTGCCAGCCGGACACAGATGAACACTGAAGCTTTCTTT.